The TCR beta chain described here comes from a study of blood T cell repertoires in COVID-19. The overall study: Donors in the United States, Italy and Spain gave samples during acute or convalescent COVID-19.

No more than 2 weeks before study entry, exposed participants had met a case of COVID-19. Here immunoSEQ multiplex PCR was the method, and the copy in TCRdb shows in-frame clones only, minus some. The data show about 280,000 clones, under 95% seen once. This CDR3 comprises 13 residues. Trimming pared 8 bases from V and 5 bases from J, leaving 15 bases between. The V gene's germline CDR1 is MDHEN and CDR2 SYDVKM. This clonotype originated in a man aged 35-49 years who had been exposed to COVID-19. This sequence joins TRBV28 and TRBJ1-1; D is perhaps TRBD1 (5 bases). Input material: PBMCs or T cells enriched from blood (not recorded which). This CDR3 is CASRRMAGTEAFF. The CDR3 bases are TGTGCCAGCCGGAGAATGGCAGGGACTGAAGCTTTCTTT.